The clone carrying this T cell receptor (beta chain) was observed a few times. The sample has other DNA sequences that encode this CDR3 too. Produced via immunoSEQ multiplex PCR; TCRdb's table is partial and in-frame only. The table records over 200,000 clones, 88% of them present only once. The sample originates from a study of blood T cell repertoires in COVID-19. Sample: peripheral blood. This receptor was obtained from a human donor in a cohort sampled during active COVID-19.

CDR3 sequence reads: CASSPTGPGNTIYF. CDR3 nucleotides: TGTGCCAGCAGCCCCACAGGGCCTGGAAACACCATATATTTT. The chain joins TRBV7-2 to TRBJ1-3; weak D call: TRBD1 (6 bases). This CDR3 has 14 residues. The germline V gene encodes CDR1 SGHTA and CDR2 FQGNSA. V was trimmed by 5 bases and J by 2 bases, leaving 10 bases between them.